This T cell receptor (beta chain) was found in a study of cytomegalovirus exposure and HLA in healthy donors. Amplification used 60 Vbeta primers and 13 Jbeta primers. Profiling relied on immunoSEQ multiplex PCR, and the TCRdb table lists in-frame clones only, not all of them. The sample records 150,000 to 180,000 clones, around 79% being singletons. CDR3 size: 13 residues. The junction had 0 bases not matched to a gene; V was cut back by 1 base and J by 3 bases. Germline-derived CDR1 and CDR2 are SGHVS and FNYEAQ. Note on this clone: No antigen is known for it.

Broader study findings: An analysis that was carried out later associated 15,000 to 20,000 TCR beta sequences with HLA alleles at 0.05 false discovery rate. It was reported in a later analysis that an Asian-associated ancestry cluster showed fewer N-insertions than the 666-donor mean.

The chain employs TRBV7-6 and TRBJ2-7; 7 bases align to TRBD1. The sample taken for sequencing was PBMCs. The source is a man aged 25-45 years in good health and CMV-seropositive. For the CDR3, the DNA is TGTGCCAGCAGCTTAGGGGACAGCTACGAGCAGTACTTC. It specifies CASSLGDSYEQYF.